The 3 T cell receptor beta chains presented below share a single source sample, sequenced in a study of blood T cell repertoires in COVID-19. Here immunoSEQ multiplex PCR was the method, and the copy in TCRdb shows in-frame clones only, minus some. The data contain about 100,000 clones, just over 85% of them seen just once; the ten biggest clones take up around 5%. Sequencing used peripheral blood. The receptors here all came from a human donor in a cohort sampled during active COVID-19.

This rearrangement joins TRBV9 to TRBJ2-1; 15 positions match TRBD2. J gave up 6 bases and V 7 bases, and 2 bases lay outside the gene matches. The germline gives CDR1 SGDLS, CDR2 YYNGEE. CDR3 size: 14 residues. CDR3 sequence reads: CASRGLAGGNEQFF. The CDR3 nucleotides are TGTGCCAGCCGGGGACTAGCGGGAGGCAATGAGCAGTTCTTC.

This rearrangement joins TRBV19 to TRBJ1-6; D not certain. Germline V gives CDR1 LNHDA, CDR2 SQIVND (reference sequence). The length of the CDR3 is 14 residues. V lost 5 bases to trimming and J lost 7 bases, with 12 bases between them. CDR3 bases: TGTGCCAGTAGTCATGGCCCGAACAATTCACCCCTCCACTTT. This codes for CASSHGPNNSPLHF.

The J gene is TRBJ2-2, the V gene TRBV6-5; 8 positions match TRBD2. With V trimmed by 2 bases and J by 4 bases, 3 bases remained unmatched. The CDR3 totals 15 residues. CDR1 is MNHEY and CDR2 is SVGAGI in the germline V gene. The CDR3 DNA follows: TGTGCCAGCAGTTACGAAGCGGGGGTCACCGGGGAGCTGTTTTTT. Translation: CASSYEAGVTGELFF.